This TCR beta chain is drawn from a study of beta chain features in type 1 diabetes. Findings and limits, study-wide: Shorter TCRB CDR3s, moderately but significantly so, marked every one of the four CD4+ subsets in Type 1 diabetes patients. Type 1 diabetes patients had VDJ junctions that carried fewer insertions and more deletions.

Trimming cost V 2 bases and J 5 bases, with 4 bases left between them. Germline V gene lookup returns CDR1 SGHRS and CDR2 YFSETQ. The CDR3 consists of 12 residues. Expressed TCRB transcripts got sequenced, as all isolated RNA was reverse transcribed. Here immunoSEQ multiplex PCR was the method, and the copy in TCRdb shows in-frame clones only, minus some. The sample has about 340,000 clones, roughly 9% seen once. Concerning this clone itself: What it recognizes is unknown.

The V gene is TRBV5-1, the J gene TRBJ2-2; D is unresolved. The TCR comes from a man aged 30-40 years with type 1 diabetes. The sequencing input was central memory CD4+ T cells from blood. CDR3 nucleotide sequence: TGCGCCAGCAGCTTCAGTACCGGGGAGCTGTTTTTT. Translating it yields CASSFSTGELFF.